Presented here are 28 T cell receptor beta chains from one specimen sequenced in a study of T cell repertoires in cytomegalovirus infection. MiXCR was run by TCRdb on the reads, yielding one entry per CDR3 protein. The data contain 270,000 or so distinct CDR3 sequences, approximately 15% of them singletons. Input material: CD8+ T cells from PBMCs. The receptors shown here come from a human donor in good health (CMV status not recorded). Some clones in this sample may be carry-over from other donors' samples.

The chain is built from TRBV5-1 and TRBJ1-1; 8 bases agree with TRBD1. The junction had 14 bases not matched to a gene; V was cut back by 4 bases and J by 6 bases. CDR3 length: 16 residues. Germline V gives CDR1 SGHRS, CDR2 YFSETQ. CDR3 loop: CASSLTDRGSWAEAFF. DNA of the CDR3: TGCGCCAGCAGCCTAACTGACAGGGGATCGTGGGCTGAAGCTTTCTTT. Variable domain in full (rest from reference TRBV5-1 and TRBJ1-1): KAGVTQTPRYLIKTRGQQVTLSCSPISGHRSVSWYQQTPGQGLQFLFEYFSETQRNKGNFPGRFSGRQFSNSRSEMNVSTLELGDSALYLCASSLTDRGSWAEAFFGQGTRLTVV.

DNA for the CDR3: TGCAGCGTTGAGTTCGACGCTGGCAGGGGCTACGAGCAGTACTTC. The encoded protein is CSVEFDAGRGYEQYF. The chain recombines TRBV29-1 with TRBJ2-7; maybe TRBD1 (6 bases). This CDR3 has 15 amino acids. The V end lost 3 bases, the J end lost 3 bases, and 18 bases lay between the germline ends. The germline V gene has CDR1 SQVTM and CDR2 ANQGSEA.

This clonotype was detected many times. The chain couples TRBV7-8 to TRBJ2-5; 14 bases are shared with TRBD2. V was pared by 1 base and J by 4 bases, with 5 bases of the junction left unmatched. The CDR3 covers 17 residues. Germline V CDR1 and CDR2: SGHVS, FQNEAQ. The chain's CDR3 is CASSLGPGTSGGETQYF. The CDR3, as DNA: TGTGCCAGCAGCTTAGGCCCCGGGACTAGCGGGGGAGAGACCCAGTACTTC. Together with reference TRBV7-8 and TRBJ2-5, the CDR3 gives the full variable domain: GAGVSQSPRYKVAKRGQDVALRCDPISGHVSLFWYQQALGQGPEFLTYFQNEAQLDKSGLPSDRFFAERPEGSVSTLKIQRTQQEDSAVYLCASSLGPGTSGGETQYFGPGTRLLVL.

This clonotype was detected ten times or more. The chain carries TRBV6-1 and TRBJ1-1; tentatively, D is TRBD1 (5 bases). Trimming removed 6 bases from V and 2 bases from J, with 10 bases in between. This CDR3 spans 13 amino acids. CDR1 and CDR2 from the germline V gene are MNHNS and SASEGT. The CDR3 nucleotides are TGTGCCAGCAGAAGACAGCTTAACACTGAAGCTTTCTTT. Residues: CASRRQLNTEAFF.

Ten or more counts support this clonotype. This CDR3 reads CATSDHSGPEQFF. The CDR3 DNA follows: TGTGCCACCAGTGACCATAGCGGCCCCGAGCAGTTCTTC. The V and J genes are TRBV24-1 and TRBJ2-1; weak D call: TRBD2 (6 bases). The ends were cut back, 4 bases at V and 10 bases at J, with 13 bases in the middle. The CDR3 is 13 residues long. The germline V gene has CDR1 KGHDR and CDR2 SFDVKD.

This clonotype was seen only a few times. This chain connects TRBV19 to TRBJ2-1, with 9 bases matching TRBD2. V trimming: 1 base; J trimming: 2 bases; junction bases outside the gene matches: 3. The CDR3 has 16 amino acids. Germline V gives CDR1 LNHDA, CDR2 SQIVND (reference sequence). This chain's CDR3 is CASSIASGEAYNEQFF. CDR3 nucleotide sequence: TGTGCCAGTAGTATAGCTAGCGGGGAAGCCTACAATGAGCAGTTCTTC.

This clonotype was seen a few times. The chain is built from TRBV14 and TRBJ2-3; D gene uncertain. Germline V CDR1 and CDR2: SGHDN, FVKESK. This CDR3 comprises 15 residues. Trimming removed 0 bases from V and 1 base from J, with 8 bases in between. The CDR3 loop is CASSQELPRTDTQYF. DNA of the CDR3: TGTGCCAGCAGCCAAGAATTACCCCGCACAGATACGCAGTATTTT. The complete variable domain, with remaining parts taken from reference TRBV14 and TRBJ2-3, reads EAGVTQFPSHSVIEKGQTVTLRCDPISGHDNLYWYRRVMGKEIKFLLHFVKESKQDESGMPNNRFLAERTGGTYSTLKVQPAELEDSGVYFCASSQELPRTDTQYFGPGTRLTVL.

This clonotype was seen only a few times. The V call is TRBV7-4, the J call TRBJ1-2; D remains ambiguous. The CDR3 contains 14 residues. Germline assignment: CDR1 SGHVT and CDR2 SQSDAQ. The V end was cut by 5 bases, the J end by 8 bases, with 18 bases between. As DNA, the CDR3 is TGTGCCAGCAGCCTCCAGGAGGCGGTAGGCGGCTACACCTTC. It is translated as CASSLQEAVGGYTF. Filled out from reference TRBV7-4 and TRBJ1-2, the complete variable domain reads GAGVSQSPRYKVAKRGRDVALRCDSISGHVTLYWYRQTLGQGSEVLTYSQSDAQRDKSGRPSGRFSAERPERSVSTLKIQRTEQGDSAVYLCASSLQEAVGGYTFGSGTRLTVV.

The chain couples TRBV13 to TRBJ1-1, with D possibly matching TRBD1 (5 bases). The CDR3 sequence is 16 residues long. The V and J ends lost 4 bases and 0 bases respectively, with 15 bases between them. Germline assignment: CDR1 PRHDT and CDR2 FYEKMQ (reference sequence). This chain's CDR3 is CASSSGTGNMNTEAFF. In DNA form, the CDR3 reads TGTGCCAGCAGCTCCGGGACGGGGAACATGAACACTGAAGCTTTCTTT.

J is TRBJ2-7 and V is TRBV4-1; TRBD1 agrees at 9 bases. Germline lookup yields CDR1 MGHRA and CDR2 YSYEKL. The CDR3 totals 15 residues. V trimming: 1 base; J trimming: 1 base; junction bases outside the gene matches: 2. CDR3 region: CASSQGTGVSYEQYF. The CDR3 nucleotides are TGCGCCAGCAGCCAAGGGACAGGGGTTTCCTACGAGCAGTACTTC.

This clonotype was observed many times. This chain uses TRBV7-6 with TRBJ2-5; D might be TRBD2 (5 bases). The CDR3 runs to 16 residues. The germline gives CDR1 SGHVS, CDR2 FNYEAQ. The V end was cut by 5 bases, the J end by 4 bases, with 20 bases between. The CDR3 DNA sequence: TGTGCCAGCAGCAACCTACCCTCCGGGATCGGAGAGACCCAGTACTTC. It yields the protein CASSNLPSGIGETQYF.

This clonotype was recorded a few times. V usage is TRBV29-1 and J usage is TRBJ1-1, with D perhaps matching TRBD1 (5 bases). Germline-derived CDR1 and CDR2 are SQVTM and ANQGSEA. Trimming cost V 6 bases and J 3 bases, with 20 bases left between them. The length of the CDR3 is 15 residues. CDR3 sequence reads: CSVVRATVGYTEAFF. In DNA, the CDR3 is TGCAGCGTGGTCAGGGCGACTGTCGGTTACACTGAAGCTTTCTTT.

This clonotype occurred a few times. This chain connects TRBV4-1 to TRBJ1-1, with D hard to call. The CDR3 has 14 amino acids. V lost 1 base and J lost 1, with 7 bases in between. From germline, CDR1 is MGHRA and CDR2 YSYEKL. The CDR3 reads CASSQGRRNTEAFF. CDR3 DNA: TGCGCCAGCAGCCAAGGTCGTAGGAACACTGAAGCTTTCTTT.

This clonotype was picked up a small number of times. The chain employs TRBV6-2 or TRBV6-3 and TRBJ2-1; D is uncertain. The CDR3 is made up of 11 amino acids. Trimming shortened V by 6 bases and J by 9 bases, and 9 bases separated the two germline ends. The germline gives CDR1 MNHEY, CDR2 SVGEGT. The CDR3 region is CASRLLIEQFF. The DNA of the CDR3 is TGTGCCAGCAGATTACTTATTGAGCAGTTCTTC.

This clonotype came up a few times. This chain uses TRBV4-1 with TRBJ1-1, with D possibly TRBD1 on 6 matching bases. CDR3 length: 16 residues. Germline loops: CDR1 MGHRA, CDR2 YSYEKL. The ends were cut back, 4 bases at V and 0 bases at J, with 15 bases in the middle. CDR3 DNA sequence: TGCGCCAGCAGCCCTTGGGACACTCAGATGAACACTGAAGCTTTCTTT. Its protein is CASSPWDTQMNTEAFF.

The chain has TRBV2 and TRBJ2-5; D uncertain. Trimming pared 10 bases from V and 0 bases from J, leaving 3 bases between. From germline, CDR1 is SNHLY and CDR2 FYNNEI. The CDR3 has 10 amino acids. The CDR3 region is CAMYQETQYF. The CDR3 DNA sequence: TGTGCCATGTACCAAGAGACCCAGTACTTC.

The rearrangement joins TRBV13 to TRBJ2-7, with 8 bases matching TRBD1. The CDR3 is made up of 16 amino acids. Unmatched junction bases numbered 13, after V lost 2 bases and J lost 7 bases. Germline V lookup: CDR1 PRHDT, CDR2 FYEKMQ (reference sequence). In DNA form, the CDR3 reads TGTGCCAGCAGCTTACATGGACAGGGCGAAACGGGGGAGCAGTACTTC. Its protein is CASSLHGQGETGEQYF.

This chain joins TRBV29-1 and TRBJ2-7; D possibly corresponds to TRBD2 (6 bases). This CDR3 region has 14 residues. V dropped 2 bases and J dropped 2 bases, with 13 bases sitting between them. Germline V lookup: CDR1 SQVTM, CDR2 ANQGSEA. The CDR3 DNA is TGCAGCGTTGAAAGGGGAGGAGAGACCTACGAGCAGTACTTC. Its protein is CSVERGGETYEQYF.

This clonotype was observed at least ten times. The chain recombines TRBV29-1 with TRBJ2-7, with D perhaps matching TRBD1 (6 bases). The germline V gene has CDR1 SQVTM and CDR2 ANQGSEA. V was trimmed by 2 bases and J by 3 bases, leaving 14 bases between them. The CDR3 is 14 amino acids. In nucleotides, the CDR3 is TGCAGCGTTGAAATGCAGGGGCAGGGCTACGAGCAGTACTTC. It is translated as CSVEMQGQGYEQYF.

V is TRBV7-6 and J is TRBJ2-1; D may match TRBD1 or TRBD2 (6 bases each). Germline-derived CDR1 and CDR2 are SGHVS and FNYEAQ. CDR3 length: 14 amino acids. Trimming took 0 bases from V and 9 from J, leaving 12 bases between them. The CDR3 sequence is CASSLAGAGGEQFF. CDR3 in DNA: TGTGCCAGCAGCTTAGCGGGGGCCGGGGGTGAGCAGTTCTTC.

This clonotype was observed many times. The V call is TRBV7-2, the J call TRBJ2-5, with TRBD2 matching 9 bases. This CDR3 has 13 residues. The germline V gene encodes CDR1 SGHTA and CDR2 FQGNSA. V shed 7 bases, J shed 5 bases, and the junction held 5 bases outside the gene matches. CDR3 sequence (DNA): TGTGCCAGCATGCGGGGGGGCCGGGAGACCCAGTACTTC. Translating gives CASMRGGRETQYF.

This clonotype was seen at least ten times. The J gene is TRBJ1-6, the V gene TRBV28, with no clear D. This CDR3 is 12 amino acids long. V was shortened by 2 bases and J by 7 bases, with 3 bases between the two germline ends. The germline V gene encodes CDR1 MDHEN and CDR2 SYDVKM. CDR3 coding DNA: TGTGCCAGCAGTTTACAGAATTCACCCCTCCACTTT. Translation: CASSLQNSPLHF. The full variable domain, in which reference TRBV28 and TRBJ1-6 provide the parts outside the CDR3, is DVKVTQSSRYLVKRTGEKVFLECVQDMDHENMFWYRQDPGLGLRLIYFSYDVKMKEKGDIPEGYSVSREKKERFSLILESASTNQTSMYLCASSLQNSPLHFGNGTRLTVT.

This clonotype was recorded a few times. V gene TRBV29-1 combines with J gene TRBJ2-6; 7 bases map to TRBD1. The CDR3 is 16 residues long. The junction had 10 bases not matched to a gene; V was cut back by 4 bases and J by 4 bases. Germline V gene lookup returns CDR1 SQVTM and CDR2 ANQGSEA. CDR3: CSVAGQDVWGANVLTF. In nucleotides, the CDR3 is TGCAGCGTTGCAGGACAGGATGTGTGGGGGGCCAACGTCCTGACTTTC.

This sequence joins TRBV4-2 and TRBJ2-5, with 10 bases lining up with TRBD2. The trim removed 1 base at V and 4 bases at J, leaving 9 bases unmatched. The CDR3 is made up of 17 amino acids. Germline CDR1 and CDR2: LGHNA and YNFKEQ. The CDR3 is CASSQGPSGSGAETQYF. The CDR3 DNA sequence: TGTGCCAGCAGCCAAGGGCCTAGCGGGAGCGGCGCAGAGACCCAGTACTTC.

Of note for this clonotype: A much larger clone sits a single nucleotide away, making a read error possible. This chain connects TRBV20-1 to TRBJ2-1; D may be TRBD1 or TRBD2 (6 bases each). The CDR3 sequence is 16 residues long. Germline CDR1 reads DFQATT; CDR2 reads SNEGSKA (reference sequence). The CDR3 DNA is TGCAGTGTTAGAGATTTTCGGGGGCAGCTATACAATGAGCAGTTCTTC. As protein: CSVRDFRGQLYNEQFF.

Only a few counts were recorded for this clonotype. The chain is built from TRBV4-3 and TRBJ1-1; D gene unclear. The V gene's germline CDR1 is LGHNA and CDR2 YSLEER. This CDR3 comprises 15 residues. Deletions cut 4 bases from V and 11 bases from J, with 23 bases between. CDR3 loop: CASSLSVSPVGEAFF. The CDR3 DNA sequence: TGCGCCAGCAGCCTATCGGTCTCTCCTGTGGGTGAGGCTTTCTTT.

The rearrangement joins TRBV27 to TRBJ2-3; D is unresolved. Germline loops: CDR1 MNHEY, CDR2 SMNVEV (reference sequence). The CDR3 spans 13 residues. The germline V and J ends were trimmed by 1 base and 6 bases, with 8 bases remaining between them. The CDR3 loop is CASSLFGRDTQYF. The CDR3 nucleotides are TGTGCCAGCAGTTTATTCGGACGGGATACGCAGTATTTT.

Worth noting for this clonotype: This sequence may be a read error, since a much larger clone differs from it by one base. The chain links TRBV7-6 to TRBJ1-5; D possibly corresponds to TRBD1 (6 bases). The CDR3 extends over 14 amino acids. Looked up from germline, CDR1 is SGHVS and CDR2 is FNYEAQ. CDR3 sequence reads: CASSLEQGKQPQHF. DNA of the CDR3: TGTGCCAGCAGCTTAGAACAGGGCAAACAGCCCCAGCATTTT.